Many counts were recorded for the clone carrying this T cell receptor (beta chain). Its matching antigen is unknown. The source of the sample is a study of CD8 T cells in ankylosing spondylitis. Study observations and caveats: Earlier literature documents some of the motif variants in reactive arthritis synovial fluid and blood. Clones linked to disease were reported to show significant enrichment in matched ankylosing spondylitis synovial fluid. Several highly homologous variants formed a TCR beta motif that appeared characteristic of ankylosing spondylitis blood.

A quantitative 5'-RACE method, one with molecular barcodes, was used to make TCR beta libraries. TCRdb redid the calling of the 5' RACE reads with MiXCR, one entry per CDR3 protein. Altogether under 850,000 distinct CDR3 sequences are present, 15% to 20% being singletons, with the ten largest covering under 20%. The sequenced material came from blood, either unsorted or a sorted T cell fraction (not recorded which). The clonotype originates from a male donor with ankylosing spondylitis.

CDR3 amino acids: CASSSISGGYNEQFF. The CDR3 DNA follows: TGTGCCAGCAGTTCCATTAGCGGGGGCTACAATGAGCAGTTCTTC. The chain has TRBV27 and TRBJ2-1, with 9 bases that match TRBD2. CDR3 length: 15 residues. Looked up from germline, CDR1 is MNHEY and CDR2 is SMNVEV (reference sequence). Trimming cost V 4 bases and J 3 bases; bases outside gene matches: 4.